This entry concerns a single T cell receptor beta chain. J lost 6 bases, V lost 6 bases, and 11 bases had no gene match. CDR1 is LNHDA and CDR2 is SQIVND in the germline V gene (reference sequence). The CDR3 contains 15 residues. The entry originates in a study of shared clonotypes between healthy human individuals. Libraries were prepared by immunoSEQ multiplex PCR; TCRdb keeps only in-frame clonotypes and omits some of them. The data contain fewer than 650,000 clones, about 79% of them seen just once; the ten biggest clones take up over 10%. The V gene is TRBV19, the J gene TRBJ2-7; 10 nucleotides align to TRBD2. The receptor was isolated from a middle-aged woman in good health. Some clones in this sample may be carry-over from other donors' samples. Sequences were obtained from PBMCs. The CDR3 reads CASSTQLAGFGEQYF. CDR3 DNA: TGTGCCAGTAGCACTCAACTAGCGGGATTCGGCGAGCAGTACTTC.